These T cell receptor beta chains were read from a single sample in a study of blood T cell repertoires in COVID-19. Sequencing used immunoSEQ multiplex PCR; TCRdb keeps in-frame clones, though not all of them. The table includes nearly 350,000 clones, about nine tenths detected once. Material: peripheral blood. These receptors all stem from a woman aged 70-85 years with COVID-19, enrolled during active disease. Both conserved end residues are part of each CDR3. Fields, in order: V gene, D gene, clone size, J gene, CDR3 protein, CDR3 DNA. The D gene is left open where the match is weak. The size field is filled for only some rows; it gives once, few, many or a size class.

TRBV5-1	TRBD1	NA	TRBJ1-1	CASRPGQGKNTEAFF	TGCGCCAGCAGGCCGGGACAGGGGAAAAACACTGAAGCTTTCTTT
TRBV14	NA	NA	TRBJ1-1	CASSLDLGAGVFNTEAFF	TGTGCCAGCAGCCTTGATTTGGGGGCCGGAGTTTTTAACACTGAAGCTTTCTTT
TRBV12-3/TRBV12-4	NA	NA	TRBJ1-1	CASSPSGAGRAFF	TGTGCCAGCAGCCCCTCTGGGGCGGGGAGAGCTTTCTTT
TRBV3-1/TRBV3-2	NA	few	TRBJ1-1	CASSQDTGNTEAFF	TGTGCCAGCAGCCAAGACACCGGGAACACTGAAGCTTTCTTT
TRBV7-3	NA	NA	TRBJ2-7	CASSFLGGGEQYF	TGTGCCAGCAGCTTCCTTGGGGGAGGCGAGCAGTACTTC
TRBV2	TRBD1	NA	TRBJ2-7	CASSGRTGDYEQYF	TGTGCCAGCAGTGGAAGGACAGGGGACTACGAGCAGTACTTC
TRBV11-2	TRBD1	NA	TRBJ1-2	CASSRIGTGTVNYGYTF	TGTGCCAGCAGCCGTATCGGGACAGGGACAGTCAACTATGGCTACACCTTC
TRBV28	TRBD1	once	TRBJ1-4	CASSTPGQGAGKLFF	TGTGCCAGCAGTACGCCGGGACAGGGGGCTGGAAAACTGTTTTTT
TRBV9	NA	NA	TRBJ1-5	CASSASQGVQPQHF	TGTGCCAGCAGCGCGTCACAGGGTGTGCAGCCCCAGCATTTT
TRBV11-3	TRBD1	NA	TRBJ2-5	CASSQDREETQYF	TGTGCCAGCAGCCAAGACAGGGAGGAGACCCAGTACTTC
TRBV7-2	TRBD1	NA	TRBJ1-2	CASRTGTGMYGYTF	TGTGCCAGCAGAACCGGGACAGGGATGTATGGCTACACCTTC
TRBV6-4	NA	NA	TRBJ1-2	CASSQGHSNYGYTF	TGTGCCAGCAGCCAGGGACATTCTAACTATGGCTACACCTTC
TRBV7-2	NA	once	TRBJ1-3	CASSLDYYGNTIYF	TGTGCCAGCAGCTTAGATTACTATGGAAACACCATATATTTT
TRBV7-3	NA	once	TRBJ1-2	CASSLGRDYGYTF	TGTGCCAGCAGCCTAGGGAGGGACTATGGCTACACCTTC
TRBV27	TRBD1	NA	TRBJ2-3	CASSLGTGLSTDTQYF	TGTGCCAGCAGTTTGGGGACAGGCTTGAGCACAGATACGCAGTATTTT
TRBV7-2	TRBD2	NA	TRBJ2-3	CASSSQRGGVDTQYF	TGTGCCAGCAGCTCTCAGCGGGGGGGCGTAGATACGCAGTATTTT
TRBV9	TRBD1	few	TRBJ1-2	CASSVGDRNYGYTF	TGTGCCAGCAGCGTAGGGGACAGGAACTATGGCTACACCTTC
TRBV5-8	NA	NA	TRBJ1-6	CASSLEGRGPGSPLHF	TGTGCCAGCAGCTTGGAAGGGCGGGGGCCCGGTTCACCCCTCCACTTT
TRBV30	NA	NA	TRBJ2-7	CACRGLGVSYEQYF	TGTGCCTGCCGGGGACTGGGAGTCTCCTACGAGCAGTACTTC
TRBV10-3	NA	NA	TRBJ2-7	CAISEGGNPYEQYF	TGTGCCATCAGTGAGGGGGGCAACCCCTACGAGCAGTACTTC
TRBV10-3	TRBD1	NA	TRBJ2-7	CAIGTESYEQYF	TGTGCCATCGGGACAGAGTCCTACGAGCAGTACTTC
TRBV27	NA	NA	TRBJ1-1	CASSQGSRAFF	TGTGCCAGCAGTCAGGGTAGTAGAGCTTTCTTT
TRBV5-4	NA	NA	TRBJ2-4	CASSSGLAKNIQYF	TGTGCCAGCAGCTCGGGACTAGCCAAAAACATTCAGTACTTC
TRBV27	NA	NA	TRBJ1-2	CASSSPREGVGYTF	TGTGCCAGCAGTTCCCCCCGGGAGGGAGTTGGCTACACCTTC
TRBV27	TRBD1	NA	TRBJ1-1	CASRSGQGGTEAFF	TGTGCCAGCAGATCGGGACAGGGAGGGACTGAAGCTTTCTTT
TRBV28	NA	NA	TRBJ1-6	CASSLANSPLHF	TGTGCCAGCAGTTTGGCAAATTCACCCCTCCACTTT
TRBV7-9	NA	NA	TRBJ1-6	CASSGVTGTLTPLHF	TGTGCCAGCAGCGGAGTCACAGGGACCTTAACACCCCTCCACTTT
TRBV24-1	NA	NA	TRBJ1-4	CATSETGRAPEKLFF	TGTGCCACCAGTGAAACAGGCCGAGCCCCAGAAAAACTGTTTTTT
TRBV18	NA	NA	TRBJ1-6	CASSPSRGGLSSPLHF	TGTGCCAGCTCACCCAGCAGGGGTGGATTGAGTTCACCCCTCCACTTT
TRBV2	NA	NA	TRBJ2-1	CASESLVYNEQFF	TGTGCCAGCGAATCACTAGTCTACAATGAGCAGTTCTTC
TRBV15	TRBD1	NA	TRBJ2-1	CATSRDRAGWGNEQFF	TGTGCCACCAGCAGGGACAGGGCGGGGTGGGGCAATGAGCAGTTCTTC
TRBV20-1	NA	NA	TRBJ1-2	CSASSPGGFYGYTF	TGCAGTGCTAGTAGCCCCGGGGGATTTTATGGCTACACCTTC
TRBV11-2	TRBD2	NA	TRBJ2-3	CASSPAGGLSTDTQYF	TGTGCCAGCAGTCCTGCGGGGGGGCTTAGCACAGATACGCAGTATTTT
TRBV6-6	NA	NA	TRBJ2-5	CASSPPGETQYF	TGTGCCAGCAGCCCCCCCGGTGAGACCCAGTACTTC
TRBV3-1/TRBV3-2	NA	once	TRBJ2-7	CASSQVPGMGYEQYF	TGTGCCAGCAGCCAAGTCCCAGGGATGGGGTACGAGCAGTACTTC
TRBV7-2	NA	NA	TRBJ2-2	CASSHATGELFF	TGTGCCAGCAGCCACGCGACCGGGGAGCTGTTTTTT
TRBV5-6	TRBD1	NA	TRBJ1-1	CASSLVQGPEAFF	TGTGCCAGCAGCTTGGTACAGGGGCCTGAAGCTTTCTTT
TRBV7-9	NA	NA	TRBJ2-7	CASSFSRDSEYF	TGTGCCAGCAGCTTCTCGAGGGATAGTGAGTACTTC
TRBV29-1	TRBD2	few	TRBJ2-3	CSVLFIPGLAGGRLTDTQYF	TGCAGCGTTCTGTTCATCCCGGGACTAGCGGGGGGGCGGTTAACAGATACGCAGTATTTT
TRBV6-2/TRBV6-3	NA	once	TRBJ1-2	CASSYLPRDYGYTF	TGTGCCAGCAGTTACCTTCCCAGGGACTATGGCTACACCTTC
TRBV5-1	TRBD2	NA	TRBJ2-1	CASSTLAGGYNEQFF	TGCGCCAGCAGCACTTTAGCGGGGGGCTACAATGAGCAGTTCTTC